This TCR beta chain was sequenced during a study of cytomegalovirus exposure and HLA in healthy donors. Whole-study results and caveats: A few CMV-associated chains were confirmed in vitro to be specific for CMV antigens. The study listed 164 cytomegalovirus-associated TCR beta chains. It was only CMV serostatus that was available as immune exposure information.

The CDR3 spans 18 residues. Germline V lookup: CDR1 LGHNA, CDR2 YSLEER. Trimming left V 1 base short and J 6 bases short, with 21 bases between. Amplification used 60 Vbeta primers and 13 Jbeta primers. Original data processing: A later analysis tallied about 80 million unique TCR beta chains, 9 million to 12 million of them shared. Here immunoSEQ multiplex PCR was the method, and the copy in TCRdb shows in-frame clones only, minus some. D and trimming come from the DNA, and the V and J calls and clone size come from that table. The sample records some 98,000 clones, about 80% being singletons. Remarks on this clone: Its cognate antigen is unknown.

The chain carries TRBV4-3 and TRBJ2-2; TRBD2 is a possible D gene (5 bases). The sequenced material came from PBMCs. The sequence came from a man aged 40-50 years in good health and CMV-seronegative. The CDR3 is CASSQVAWEIAGAGELFF. For the CDR3, the DNA is TGCGCCAGCAGCCAAGTAGCTTGGGAGATCGCTGGGGCCGGGGAGCTGTTTTTT.